These 25 T cell receptor beta chains came from one sample sequenced in a study of cytomegalovirus exposure and HLA in healthy donors (dated by TCRdb to the late 2010s). The library came from the immunoSEQ multiplex PCR assay. A mixture of 60 forward primers for TCR Vbeta segments and 13 reverse primers for TCR Jbeta segments was used in the multiplex PCR. Not all clones reach the TCRdb copy of this immuneACCESS table, which keeps in-frame sequences only. Checked studies attribute under half of the gap to unresolved V genes and leave the rest unexplained. For this sample the table gives some 120,000 clones, of which over 60% were detected only once. The ten largest clonotypes hold about 4.9% of the sample. Sequencing was performed on PBMCs. The receptors come from a man under 40 in good health and CMV-seropositive.

V and J are TRBV7-2 and TRBJ1-6; D unresolved. The ends were cut back, 1 base at V and 0 bases at J, with 10 bases in the middle. Per germline, CDR1 SGHTA and CDR2 FQGNSA. The CDR3 contains 17 residues. The CDR3 DNA follows: TGTGCCAGCAGCTTAGAACCGCTGAGCTCCTATAATTCACCCCTCCACTTT. Its protein product is CASSLEPLSSYNSPLHF.

The chain employs TRBV6-1 and TRBJ2-1, with a possible D match to TRBD1 (7 bases). Looked up from germline, CDR1 is MNHNS and CDR2 is SASEGT. The V end lost 1 base, the J end lost 10 bases, and 20 bases lay between the germline ends. The CDR3 length is 16 residues. The CDR3 DNA is TGTGCCAGCAGTGAAGGGAGGGGGCGCCTTGAAATGGAGCAGTTCTTC. It specifies CASSEGRGRLEMEQFF.

This clone was counted between two and nine times. J is TRBJ1-1 and V is TRBV10-3; no firm D call. CDR3 length: 13 amino acids. V lost 0 bases and J 11 bases, leaving 13 bases between the germline ends. Germline V gene lookup returns CDR1 ENHRY and CDR2 SYGVKD. CDR3: CAISESEEGSAFF. The DNA for the CDR3 is TGTGCCATCAGTGAGTCGGAAGAGGGCTCGGCTTTCTTT.

DNA for the CDR3: TGCGCCAGCAGCTTGGACAGATTGAACACTGAAGCTTTCTTT. It translates to CASSLDRLNTEAFF. The chain has TRBV5-1 and TRBJ1-1, with D unclear. Trimming cost V 0 bases and J 0 bases, with 6 bases left between them. CDR1 SGHRS and CDR2 YFSETQ come from the germline V gene. The CDR3 contains 14 residues.

The chain combines TRBV7-5 with TRBJ2-3; the table's D gene call, TRBD1, was not cross checked with the DNA. TRBV7-5 is shown as a pseudogene. The CDR3 consists of 13 residues. In DNA, the CDR3 is TGTGCCAGAACTCGTGGGGCCCCAGATACGCAGTATTTT. It translates to CARTRGAPDTQYF.

The chain couples TRBV6-6 to TRBJ1-2, with TRBD1 identical over 8 bases. CDR3 length: 14 residues. CDR1 and CDR2 from the germline V gene are MNHNY and SVGAGI (reference sequence). With 4 bases clipped from V and 8 bases from J, the junction kept 9 bases outside the gene matches. The chain's CDR3 is CASSSPGQGSGYTF. CDR3 DNA: TGTGCCAGCAGTTCCCCCGGACAGGGTAGCGGCTACACCTTC.

The CDR3 coding sequence is TGTGCCAGCACCCATGAGCCCGGTGGAAAACTGTTTTTT. It is translated as CASTHEPGGKLFF. The chain combines TRBV2 with TRBJ1-4; D unresolved. Germline V gene lookup returns CDR1 SNHLY and CDR2 FYNNEI. Deletions cut 7 bases from V and 10 bases from J, with 16 bases between. The CDR3 runs 13 residues. Using reference TRBV2 and TRBJ1-4 for the parts outside the CDR3, the full variable domain is EPEVTQTPSHQVTQMGQEVILRCVPISNHLYFYWYRQILGQKVEFLVSFYNNEISEKSEIFDDQFSVERPDGSNFTLKIRSTKLEDSAMYFCASTHEPGGKLFFGSGTQLSVL.

The gene calls are TRBV19 and TRBJ1-4; 8 nucleotides agree with TRBD1. In germline, CDR1 is LNHDA, CDR2 SQIVND (reference sequence). The CDR3 loop spans 17 amino acids. The V and J ends lost 6 bases and 8 bases, in that order; junction bases with no gene match: 17. The CDR3 nucleotides are TGTGCCAGTAGAAAAGGGTCAGGGGGCGCCCCGAGGGAAAAACTGTTTTTT. This encodes CASRKGSGGAPREKLFF.

The chain uses TRBV6-5 and TRBJ2-7, with D maybe TRBD2 (6 bases). V lost 8 bases, J lost 5 bases, and 19 bases lay in between. Germline loops: CDR1 MNHEY, CDR2 SVGAGI. This CDR3 is 14 amino acids long. The CDR3 region is CASGRGFKGHEQYF. The DNA for the CDR3 is TGTGCCAGCGGACGGGGGTTTAAAGGTCACGAGCAGTACTTC.

V is TRBV6-5 and J is TRBJ1-2, with 8 nucleotides matching TRBD1. The germline CDR1 and CDR2 sequences are MNHEY and SVGAGI. Trimming cost V 0 bases and J 5 bases; bases outside gene matches: 8. The CDR3 length is 16 residues. The DNA of the CDR3 is TGTGCCAGCAGTTACTCGAGTTGGGACAGGTCATATGGCTACACCTTC. Protein sequence: CASSYSSWDRSYGYTF.

In its sample, this clone was seen once. The chain uses TRBV2 and TRBJ1-5, with D possibly being TRBD1 (6 bases). Trimming removed 6 bases at V and 7 bases at J, with 16 bases between. This CDR3 spans 14 amino acids. CDR1 SNHLY and CDR2 FYNNEI come from the germline V gene. CDR3 bases: TGTGCCAGCAGGGGGGCGTCAGGGGACCAGCCCCAGCATTTT. This sequence encodes CASRGASGDQPQHF.

This clone was seen a few times. The chain joins TRBV6-6 to TRBJ1-2; 8 nucleotides align to TRBD1. The CDR3 consists of 16 residues. Germline-derived CDR1 and CDR2 are MNHNY and SVGAGI (reference sequence). V trimming: 0 bases; J trimming: 3 bases; junction bases outside the gene matches: 6. CDR3 sequence: CASSYSRGQGDYGYTF. CDR3 DNA: TGTGCCAGCAGTTACTCTCGAGGACAGGGTGACTATGGCTACACCTTC.

The genes are TRBV4-3 and TRBJ2-7; TRBD1 aligns across 10 bases. V lost 4 bases to trimming and J lost 3 bases; unmatched junction nucleotides: 12. The CDR3 consists of 17 residues. Per the germline V gene, CDR1 is LGHNA and CDR2 is YSLEER. The CDR3 spells CASSLFTGTGVSYEQYF. In DNA, the CDR3 is TGCGCCAGCAGCCTCTTCACCGGGACAGGGGTGAGCTACGAGCAGTACTTC.

The chain employs TRBV4-2 and TRBJ1-5, with 7 positions matching TRBD1. Germline V lookup: CDR1 LGHNA, CDR2 YNFKEQ. CDR3 length: 15 amino acids. The junction had 5 bases not matched to a gene; V was cut back by 1 base and J by 5 bases. This CDR3 reads CASSQGTGAYQPQHF. The CDR3 region has the DNA TGTGCCAGCAGCCAAGGGACAGGAGCCTATCAGCCCCAGCATTTT.

The CDR3 protein is CASRMEIQETQYF. In DNA, the CDR3 is TGTGCCAGCAGGATGGAGATACAAGAGACCCAGTACTTC. J is TRBJ2-5 and V is TRBV6-1; D is unclear. V gave up 6 bases and J gave up 2 bases, with 10 bases separating them. CDR3 length equals 13 residues. Germline V gene data show CDR1 as MNHNS and CDR2 as SASEGT.

The chain couples TRBV6-5 to TRBJ1-2, with 8 bases lining up with TRBD1. With V trimmed by 5 bases and J by 6 bases, 11 bases remained unmatched. Germline V gene data show CDR1 as MNHEY and CDR2 as SVGAGI. The CDR3 is 15 residues long. The CDR3 DNA is TGTGCCAGCAGTCTTTTAGGACAGGGAGTCAATGGCTACACCTTC. Translated, it gives CASSLLGQGVNGYTF.

The chain joins TRBV5-1 to TRBJ2-1, with TRBD1 matching 9 bases. The germline V gene has CDR1 SGHRS and CDR2 YFSETQ. The CDR3 extends over 16 amino acids. Trimming took 3 bases from V and 4 from J; bases not matched to a gene: 8. CDR3 residues: CASSSTPGTGYNEQFF. The CDR3 DNA is TGCGCCAGCAGCTCGACCCCCGGGACAGGGTACAATGAGCAGTTCTTC.

The rearrangement joins TRBV11-2 to TRBJ2-2; D is unclear. Per the germline V gene, CDR1 is SGHAT and CDR2 is FQNNGV. Trimming removed 1 base at V and 5 bases at J, with 8 bases between. This CDR3 contains 14 residues. The CDR3 is CASSLGHRTGELFF. CDR3 DNA: TGTGCCAGCAGCTTAGGTCATCGGACCGGGGAGCTGTTTTTT.

The CDR3 DNA sequence: TGTGCCAGCAGGAAAACAGGGCTCCTGTCGAACACTGAAGCTTTCTTT. Translation: CASRKTGLLSNTEAFF. The V and J genes are TRBV6-4 and TRBJ1-1; a weak D match, TRBD1 (6 bases). This CDR3 contains 16 residues. Deletions cut 6 bases from V and 1 base from J, with 18 bases between. Germline-derived CDR1 and CDR2 are MRHNA and SNTAGT.

The rearrangement uses TRBV2 and TRBJ1-3, with TRBD1 matching 9 bases. CDR1 and CDR2 (germline): SNHLY, FYNNEI. J gave up 4 bases and V 6 bases, and 7 bases lay outside the gene matches. There are 15 residues in the CDR3. The CDR3 DNA reads as TGTGCCAGCAGCTGGACAGGGGCGTGGGGAAACACCATATATTTT. Translating gives CASSWTGAWGNTIYF.

Turning to this clone: At one of its ends the junction is not consistent with the germline gene, which may arise from a read error. This sequence joins TRBV25-1 and TRBJ1-3; the D gene is possibly TRBD1 (5 bases). Germline CDR1 is MGHDK and CDR2 is SYGVNS. This CDR3 contains 13 residues. Written as DNA, the CDR3 is TGTGCCAGCAGTGACAGGGCTGGGAACACCATATATTTT. As protein: CASSDRAGNTIYF.

The genes are TRBV30 and TRBJ1-6; the D is unclear. The V and J ends lost 1 base and 3 bases respectively, with 10 bases between them. This CDR3 comprises 15 residues. The V gene's germline CDR1 is GTSNPN and CDR2 SVGIG (reference sequence). CDR3 in amino acids: CAWSDPGYYNSPLHF. The DNA for the CDR3 is TGTGCCTGGAGTGACCCCGGGTACTATAATTCACCCCTCCACTTT. Complete variable domain (other parts from reference TRBV30 and TRBJ1-6): SQTIHQWPATLVQPVGSPLSLECTVEGTSNPNLYWYRQAAGRGLQLLFYSVGIGQISSEVPQNLSASRPQDRQFILSSKKLLLSDSGFYLCAWSDPGYYNSPLHFGNGTRLTVT.

This clone has a handful of counts. This rearrangement joins TRBV11-2 to TRBJ1-6; 8 bases match TRBD1. V shed 2 bases, J shed 5 bases, and the junction held 5 bases outside the gene matches. The CDR3 runs 16 residues. CDR1 SGHAT and CDR2 FQNNGV come from the germline V gene. The CDR3 spells CASSLRPGGNNSPLHF. In nucleotides, the CDR3 is TGTGCCAGCAGCTTACGGCCAGGGGGCAATAATTCACCCCTCCACTTT.

About this clone itself: A read error may account for a junction end that differs from germline. The rearrangement links TRBV27 to TRBJ2-5; TRBD2 matches 10 bases. Germline V gene lookup returns CDR1 MNHEY and CDR2 SMNVEV (reference sequence). The CDR3 has 16 amino acids. The CDR3 DNA reads as TGTGCCAGCAGTTGGAGCGGGGGGGCGTACCAAGAGGCCCAGTACTTC. It translates to CASSWSGGAYQEAQYF.

This clone was seen more than once but under ten times. The chain links TRBV19 to TRBJ1-2; a possible D gene is TRBD1 (5 bases). This CDR3 is 15 amino acids long. Between the trimmed V and J ends, which lost 5 bases and 0 bases, there was a span of 13 bases. Germline CDR1 LNHDA, CDR2 SQIVND (reference sequence). DNA for the CDR3: TGTGCCAGTAGTCGGTCGGGGGGTCCTAACTATGGCTACACCTTC. Protein: CASSRSGGPNYGYTF.